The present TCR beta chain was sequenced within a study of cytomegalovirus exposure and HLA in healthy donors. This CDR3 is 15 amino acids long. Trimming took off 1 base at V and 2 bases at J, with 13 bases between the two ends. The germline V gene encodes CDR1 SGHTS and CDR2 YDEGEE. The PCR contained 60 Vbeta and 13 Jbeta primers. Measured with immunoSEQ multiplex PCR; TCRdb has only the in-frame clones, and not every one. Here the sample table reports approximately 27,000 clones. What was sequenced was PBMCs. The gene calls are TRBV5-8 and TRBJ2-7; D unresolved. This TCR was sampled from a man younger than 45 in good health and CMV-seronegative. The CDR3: CASSLRRSSPYEQYF. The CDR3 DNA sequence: TGTGCCAGCAGCTTGAGGCGGAGCTCCCCCTACGAGCAGTACTTC.